Listed here are 29 T cell receptor beta chains from one sample, sequenced in a study of blood T cells in healthy people across ages. The use of a sample-barcoded 5' primer and a J-beta primer mix characterized a second PCR of roughly 7 to 11 cycles. From the 5' RACE reads, TCRdb called clonotypes with MiXCR, one entry per CDR3 protein. Here the sample spans some 710,000 distinct CDR3 sequences, about half being singletons. Sequenced input: blood. The receptors here all came from an elderly man in good health.

This chain joins TRBV20-1 and TRBJ2-1; 7 nucleotides match TRBD2. The CDR3 sequence is 14 residues long. Looked up from germline, CDR1 is DFQATT and CDR2 is SNEGSKA (reference sequence). Germline trimming cut 4 bases from V and 7 bases from J; bases unmatched to any gene: 10. The CDR3: CSAIVPAGLNEQFF. CDR3 sequence (DNA): TGCAGTGCTATCGTCCCAGCGGGACTAAATGAGCAGTTCTTC.

This clonotype was recorded a few times. The chain has TRBV20-1 and TRBJ2-3, with D possibly being TRBD2 (5 bases). CDR3 size: 16 residues. CDR1 is DFQATT and CDR2 is SNEGSKA in the germline V gene (reference sequence). V was trimmed by 0 bases and J by 1 base, leaving 14 bases between them. CDR3 bases: TGCAGTGCTAGAGATTGGGTGGGAGATCGCACAGATACGCAGTATTTT. It yields the protein CSARDWVGDRTDTQYF.

This clonotype has only a few counts. This chain links TRBV5-1 with TRBJ2-7; D uncertain. The CDR3 consists of 13 residues. Trimming removed 5 bases from V and 7 bases from J, with 16 bases in between. CDR1 SGHRS and CDR2 YFSETQ come from the germline V gene. The DNA of the CDR3 is TGCGCCAGCAGAGTGACTGTACTACGAGAGCAGTACTTC. Translated: CASRVTVLREQYF.

The J gene is TRBJ2-5, the V gene TRBV5-1; 7 positions match TRBD2. The CDR3 runs 16 residues. Per germline, CDR1 SGHRS and CDR2 YFSETQ. Unmatched junction bases numbered 18, after V lost 2 bases and J lost 11 bases. CDR3 sequence: CASSFNRGSLFNEQYF. The CDR3, as DNA: TGCGCCAGCAGCTTCAACCGCGGGAGCTTGTTCAATGAGCAGTACTTC. Full variable domain (rest looked up from reference TRBV5-1 and TRBJ2-5): KAGVTQTPRYLIKTRGQQVTLSCSPISGHRSVSWYQQTPGQGLQFLFEYFSETQRNKGNFPGRFSGRQFSNSRSEMNVSTLELGDSALYLCASSFNRGSLFNEQYFGPGTRLLVL.

This clonotype was picked up a small number of times. A much larger clone sits a single nucleotide away, making a read error possible. The chain is built from TRBV20-1 and TRBJ2-5; 15 bases agree with TRBD2. V shed 5 bases and J 11 bases; nucleotides not matched to a gene: 18. Germline V gene lookup returns CDR1 DFQATT and CDR2 SNEGSKA (reference sequence). The CDR3 contains 17 residues. This CDR3 reads CSASGLAGGVMGNEQYF. The CDR3 bases are TGCAGTGCTTCGGGACTAGCGGGAGGCGTCATGGGGAATGAGCAGTACTTC.

The chain recombines TRBV20-1 with TRBJ1-1; D is ambiguous. The CDR3 contains 13 residues. V was cut by 0 bases and J by 3 bases, with 8 bases left in between. CDR1 is DFQATT and CDR2 is SNEGSKA in the germline V gene (reference sequence). The chain's CDR3 is CSARDRLDTEAFF. CDR3 bases: TGCAGTGCTAGAGATCGTCTTGACACTGAAGCTTTCTTT.

The table lists this clonotype with many counts. This chain uses TRBV28 with TRBJ2-3; 7 bases are shared with TRBD1. V trimming: 5 bases; J trimming: 5 bases; junction bases outside the gene matches: 7. Germline lookup yields CDR1 MDHEN and CDR2 SYDVKM. The CDR3 extends over 14 amino acids. The CDR3 sequence is CASSLTGREDTQYF. DNA for the CDR3: TGTGCCAGCAGTCTGACAGGGAGAGAAGATACGCAGTATTTT.

This clonotype was picked up one time. The chain joins TRBV5-5 to TRBJ1-6; no clear D gene. Between the trimmed V and J ends, which lost 3 bases and 4 bases, there was a span of 17 bases. The CDR3 is made up of 17 amino acids. Germline assignment: CDR1 SGHKS and CDR2 YYEKEE (reference sequence). The chain's CDR3 is CASSSDGVKGYNSPLHF. For the CDR3, the DNA is TGTGCCAGCAGCTCGGACGGGGTGAAGGGTTATAATTCACCCCTCCACTTT.

This clonotype was seen a few times. The J gene is TRBJ2-2, the V gene TRBV9, with TRBD2 matching 7 bases. The CDR3 consists of 15 residues. Germline V gives CDR1 SGDLS, CDR2 YYNGEE. V shed 0 bases and J 5 bases; nucleotides not matched to a gene: 4. The CDR3 nucleotides are TGTGCCAGCAGCGTAGTCGCGGGAGTAACCGGGGAGCTGTTTTTT. Translated: CASSVVAGVTGELFF.

With respect to this clonotype: This may be a read error: a much more frequent sequence differs by one nucleotide. The V call is TRBV20-1, the J call TRBJ2-7, with D possibly matching TRBD2 (6 bases). Germline V CDR1 and CDR2: DFQATT, SNEGSKA (reference sequence). The CDR3 has 12 residues. Between the trimmed V and J ends, which lost 8 bases and 2 bases, there was a span of 13 bases. CDR3 sequence: CSTQGLTYEQYF. In nucleotides, the CDR3 is TGCAGTACGCAGGGACTTACCTACGAGCAGTACTTC.

V and J are TRBV5-1 and TRBJ2-2; D is ambiguous. V was trimmed by 0 bases and J by 6 bases, leaving 6 bases between them. The CDR3 loop spans 13 amino acids. The germline V gene encodes CDR1 SGHRS and CDR2 YFSETQ. In DNA, the CDR3 is TGCGCCAGCAGCTTGGGTTCTCCCGGGGAGCTGTTTTTT. Protein: CASSLGSPGELFF.

The chain is built from TRBV6-5 and TRBJ2-3; TRBD1 is a possible D gene (5 bases). The CDR3 covers 16 residues. The ends were cut back, 0 bases at V and 6 bases at J, with 16 bases in the middle. The germline V gene has CDR1 MNHEY and CDR2 SVGAGI. The CDR3, as DNA: TGTGCCAGCAGTTACTCACGGCAGGGAAGAACGGATACGCAGTATTTT. Protein product: CASSYSRQGRTDTQYF.

This clonotype was counted only a few times. V usage is TRBV9 and J usage is TRBJ2-3; TRBD2 matches 12 bases. With V trimmed by 4 bases and J by 6 bases, 9 bases remained unmatched. The CDR3 contains 16 residues. In germline, CDR1 is SGDLS, CDR2 YYNGEE. The CDR3 here is CASSSLLAGGTDTQYF. The CDR3 region has the DNA TGTGCCAGCAGCTCGTTACTAGCGGGAGGAACGGATACGCAGTATTTT. Supplemented by reference TRBV9 and TRBJ2-3, the full variable domain reads DSGVTQTPKHLITATGQRVTLRCSPRSGDLSVYWYQQSLDQGLQFLIQYYNGEERAKGNILERFSAQQFPDLHSELNLSSLELGDSALYFCASSSLLAGGTDTQYFGPGTRLTVL.

J is TRBJ1-5 and V is TRBV20-1; 7 nucleotides match TRBD1. In germline, CDR1 is DFQATT, CDR2 SNEGSKA (reference sequence). This CDR3 comprises 15 residues. Trimming removed 3 bases from V and 4 bases from J; junction bases left unmatched: 9. In DNA form, the CDR3 reads TGCAGTGCTAGGTCCGAACAGGGGATTAATCAGCCCCAGCATTTT. This translates into CSARSEQGINQPQHF.

The genes are TRBV7-2 and TRBJ2-3; D unclear. The CDR3 length is 13 residues. CDR1 and CDR2 from the germline V gene are SGHTA and FQGNSA. Trimming removed 5 bases at V and 3 bases at J, with 9 bases between. CDR3 sequence: CASSQYQTDTQYF. The CDR3 bases are TGTGCCAGCAGCCAATATCAGACAGATACGCAGTATTTT.

This CDR3 is CASSLKGTRADAQYF. For the CDR3, the DNA is TGTGCCAGCAGTTTAAAGGGGACGAGGGCCGATGCGCAGTATTTT. The chain joins TRBV12-3 or TRBV12-4 to TRBJ2-3; D could derive from TRBD1 or TRBD2 (5 bases each). CDR3 size: 15 residues. V was cut by 2 bases and J by 10 bases, with 19 bases left in between.

V gene TRBV12-5 combines with J gene TRBJ1-2; no firm D call. Germline CDR1 is LGHNT and CDR2 is FRNRAP. The CDR3 is made up of 12 amino acids. The V and J ends lost 4 bases and 5 bases respectively, with 8 bases between them. In DNA form, the CDR3 reads TGTGCTAGTGGTTCGTCCGGTTATGGCTACACCTTC. It codes for CASGSSGYGYTF.

This rearrangement joins TRBV27 to TRBJ1-3, with a weak D call TRBD1 (5 bases). This CDR3 has 14 residues. Between the trimmed V and J ends, which lost 8 bases and 4 bases, there was a span of 15 bases. The germline V gene has CDR1 MNHEY and CDR2 SMNVEV (reference sequence). In nucleotides, the CDR3 is TGTGCCAGCGGCTGGGGGGGAGCGGGAAACACCATATATTTT. This gives the protein CASGWGGAGNTIYF.

This clonotype appeared a single time. Given a much more abundant clone one base away, this may be a read error. The CDR3 loop is CASSLSALSYYSEQFF. CDR3 DNA sequence: TGCGCCAGCAGCTTGTCCGCGCTCTCATATTACAGTGAGCAGTTCTTC. The V and J genes are TRBV5-1 and TRBJ2-1; no definite D call. CDR1 is SGHRS and CDR2 is YFSETQ in the germline V gene. There are 16 residues in the CDR3. The complete variable domain, with remaining parts taken from reference TRBV5-1 and TRBJ2-1, reads KAGVTQTPRYLIKTRGQQVTLSCSPISGHRSVSWYQQTPGQGLQFLFEYFSETQRNKGNFPGRFSGRQFSNSRSEMNVSTLELGDSALYLCASSLSALSYYSEQFFGPGTRLTVL.

V gene TRBV20-1 combines with J gene TRBJ2-3; 8 nucleotides match TRBD2. V lost 5 bases and J lost 3; bases outside the gene matches: 31. This CDR3 comprises 22 residues. Germline V lookup: CDR1 DFQATT, CDR2 SNEGSKA (reference sequence). CDR3 region: CSAVPFGREAYYSPESTDTQYF. The CDR3, as DNA: TGCAGTGCTGTACCTTTTGGGCGGGAGGCGTATTACTCCCCAGAGAGTACAGATACGCAGTATTTT.

V usage is TRBV12-3 or TRBV12-4 and J usage is TRBJ1-5; weak D call: TRBD1 (6 bases). Trimming cost V 2 bases and J 2 bases, with 19 bases left between them. The CDR3 contains 18 residues. CDR3 coding DNA: TGTGCCAGCAGTTTAAAAGGGGGGGCGGGGGCCGGCAATCAGCCCCAGCATTTT. Residues: CASSLKGGAGAGNQPQHF.

This clonotype was picked up a small number of times. V is TRBV7-2 and J is TRBJ1-6; TRBD1 is a possible D gene (5 bases). This CDR3 comprises 16 residues. Germline V gene sequence: CDR1 SGHTA, CDR2 FQGNSA. V dropped 4 bases and J dropped 5 bases, with 15 bases sitting between them. CDR3 protein: CASSSVGTEHNSPLHF. CDR3 nucleotides: TGTGCCAGCAGCTCCGTGGGGACCGAACATAATTCACCCCTCCACTTT.

The rearrangement uses TRBV7-9 and TRBJ2-1, with no clear D. Germline CDR1 SEHNR, CDR2 FQNEAQ (reference sequence). This CDR3 comprises 13 residues. V was trimmed by 2 bases and J by 9 bases, leaving 11 bases between them. CDR3 bases: TGTGCCAGCAGCTTACTTAGGGTGCTTGAGCAGTTCTTC. Its protein product is CASSLLRVLEQFF.

In this sample, this clonotype turned up a few times. The chain joins TRBV14 to TRBJ2-4; no firm D call. V shed 5 bases and J shed 8 bases, with 10 bases lying between them. CDR3 length: 12 residues. The germline CDR1 and CDR2 sequences are SGHDN and FVKESK. CDR3 amino acids: CASSLDRYIQYF. CDR3 nucleotides: TGTGCCAGCAGCTTGGACCGGTACATTCAGTACTTC.

This chain uses TRBV5-1 with TRBJ2-5; no clear D gene. Germline CDR1 and CDR2: SGHRS and YFSETQ. V shed 4 bases and J shed 4 bases, with 14 bases lying between them. The CDR3 has 14 amino acids. This CDR3 reads CASSGVPGIETQYF. As DNA, the CDR3 is TGCGCCAGCAGCGGGGTGCCAGGTATAGAGACCCAGTACTTC.

The CDR3 loop is CASSLGFDHAGELFF. In DNA form, the CDR3 reads TGTGCCAGCAGCTTAGGTTTCGACCATGCCGGGGAGCTGTTTTTT. The chain recombines TRBV11-1 with TRBJ2-2; D is uncertain. The V gene's germline CDR1 is SGHAT and CDR2 FQDESV (reference sequence). Trimming cost V 1 base and J 6 bases, with 12 bases left between them. The CDR3 totals 15 residues.

This clonotype came up once. The V gene is TRBV20-1, the J gene TRBJ1-5, with unresolved D. Germline V gene lookup returns CDR1 DFQATT and CDR2 SNEGSKA (reference sequence). V was clipped by 7 bases and J by 2 bases, with 21 bases between them. There are 16 residues in the CDR3. As DNA, the CDR3 is TGCAGTGTTAGGTCAACGGGCCTGGGCGGCAATCAGCCCCAGCATTTT. It specifies CSVRSTGLGGNQPQHF.

The gene calls are TRBV28 and TRBJ2-7; D possibly corresponds to TRBD1 (6 bases). V lost 6 bases to trimming and J lost 7 bases, with 13 bases between them. CDR1 is MDHEN and CDR2 is SYDVKM in the germline V gene. The CDR3 has 12 residues. The CDR3 sequence is CASSRGGREQYF. CDR3 bases: TGTGCCAGCAGCCGAGGGGGAAGAGAGCAGTACTTC.

The chain has TRBV6-6 and TRBJ2-4; 7 nucleotides agree with TRBD1. The junction had 9 bases not matched to a gene; V was cut back by 4 bases and J by 0 bases. This CDR3 region has 17 residues. Germline values: CDR1 MNHNY, CDR2 SVGAGI (reference sequence). The CDR3 sequence is CASSLTGQQLAKNIQYF. CDR3 sequence (DNA): TGTGCCAGCAGTTTGACGGGACAGCAACTAGCCAAAAACATTCAGTACTTC.